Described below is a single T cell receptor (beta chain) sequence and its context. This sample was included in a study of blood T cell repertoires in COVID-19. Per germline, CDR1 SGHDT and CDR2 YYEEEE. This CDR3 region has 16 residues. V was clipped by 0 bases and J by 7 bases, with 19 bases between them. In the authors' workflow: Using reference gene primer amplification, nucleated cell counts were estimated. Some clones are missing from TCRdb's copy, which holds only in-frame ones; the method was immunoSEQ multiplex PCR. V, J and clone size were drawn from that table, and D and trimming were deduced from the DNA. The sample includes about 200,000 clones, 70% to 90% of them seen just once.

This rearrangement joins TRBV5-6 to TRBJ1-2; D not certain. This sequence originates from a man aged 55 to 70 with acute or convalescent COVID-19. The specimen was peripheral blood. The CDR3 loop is CASSLVRVSNGPGYTF. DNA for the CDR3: TGTGCCAGCAGCTTGGTACGGGTATCAAACGGCCCTGGCTACACCTTC.